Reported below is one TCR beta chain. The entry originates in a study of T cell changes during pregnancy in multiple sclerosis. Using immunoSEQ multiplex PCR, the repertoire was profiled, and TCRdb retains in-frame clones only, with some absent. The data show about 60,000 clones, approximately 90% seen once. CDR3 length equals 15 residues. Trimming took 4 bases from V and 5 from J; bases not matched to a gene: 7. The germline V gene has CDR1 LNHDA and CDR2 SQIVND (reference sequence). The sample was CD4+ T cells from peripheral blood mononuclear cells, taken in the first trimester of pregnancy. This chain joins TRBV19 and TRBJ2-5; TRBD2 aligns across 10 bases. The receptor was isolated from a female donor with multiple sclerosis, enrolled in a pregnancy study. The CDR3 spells CASSTRTSGHETQYF. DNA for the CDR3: TGTGCCAGTAGTACCCGGACTAGCGGTCATGAGACCCAGTACTTC.